This entry concerns a single T cell receptor beta chain. What it binds is not known. The data stem from a study of regulatory T cells in long-lasting Graves disease. Study-level results: The study examined only peripheral blood, not thyroid tissue.

Time point given: persistent/refractory GD, antithyroid drugs over 5 years with positive TRAb. Following extraction of RNA from PBMCs, that RNA was used to make the TCR library. The ends were cut back, 4 bases at V and 5 bases at J, with 17 bases in the middle. The CDR3 is 15 residues long. Germline V gives CDR1 SGHAT, CDR2 FQNNGV. HTBI primers from iRepertoire and Arm-PCR of CDR3 regions yielded the TCR beta libraries. From the multiplex PCR reads, TCRdb called clonotypes with MiXCR, one entry per CDR3 protein. The table shows around 430,000 distinct CDR3 sequences, with roughly 23% occurring only once.

Specimen: peripheral blood mononuclear cells (PBMCs), collected when the disease was refractory, from a patient treated with antithyroid drugs. The clonotype originates from a female donor with Graves disease. The chain couples TRBV11-2 to TRBJ2-5, with D uncertain. DNA of the CDR3: TGTGCCAGCAGCTACCGACGGGTCTTGTGGGAGACCCAGTACTTC. Translating it yields CASSYRRVLWETQYF.